This entry describes one TCR beta chain. RNA transcripts served as the template for amplifying TCR beta CDR3 regions. The TCR CDR3 was amplified in a first-round RT-PCR using the HTBI primer set. TCRdb recomputed calls from the multiplex PCR reads with MiXCR, one row per CDR3 protein. The sample lists roughly 170,000 distinct CDR3 sequences, about 17% occurring once. This sample is part of a study of T cells in Graves' hyperthyroidism and ophthalmopathy. The diagnoses drew upon clinical symptoms, serum thyroxine and TRAb, thyroid ultrasound and orbital computed tomography. The specimen sequenced was blood. The sequence derives from a woman aged 45-59 years with Graves' hyperthyroidism.

The CDR3 is CASSQRTVGQPQHF. The CDR3 DNA reads as TGTGCCAGCAGCCAACGGACAGTTGGTCAGCCCCAGCATTTT. The V call is TRBV7-3, the J call TRBJ1-5; D may be TRBD1 (6 bases). Trimming left V 5 bases short and J 6 bases short, with 14 bases between. The CDR3 length is 14 residues. Per the germline V gene, CDR1 is SGHTA and CDR2 is FQGTGA.